This T cell receptor (beta chain) emerged from a study of OX40 agonist ivuxolimab in advanced cancers. V trimming: 8 bases; J trimming: 5 bases; junction bases outside the gene matches: 4. Germline V gene lookup returns CDR1 MNHNS and CDR2 SASEGT. The CDR3 sequence is 13 residues long. Only in-frame clones appear in the TCRdb table, and some are missing; sequencing was by immunoSEQ multiplex PCR. The table shows some 150,000 clones, with more than 85% occurring only once. V and J are TRBV6-1 and TRBJ1-5; 9 bases line up with TRBD1. The sequence came from an adult with an advanced solid tumor such as melanoma, head and neck, liver or kidney cancer. The sequences come from CD4+ or CD8+ T cells sorted from blood, collected in a trial of the OX40 agonist ivuxolimab. The CDR3 region is CASGGTGHQPQHF. In DNA, the CDR3 is TGTGCCAGCGGAGGGACAGGGCATCAGCCCCAGCATTTT.